A selection of T cell receptor beta chains follows, all from one sample in a study of identical twins. TCRdb reprocessed the 5' RACE reads via MiXCR and lists one record per CDR3 protein. The sample has around 1.7 million distinct CDR3 sequences, 25% to 35% seen once. Input material: cord blood. These TCRs come from a newborn girl in good health. CDR3s include the opening cysteine and the closing phenylalanine or tryptophan. Fields, in order: V gene, clone size, J gene, D gene, CDR3 protein, CDR3 DNA. A D gene is named only where the DNA matches it firmly. Clone size is shown for a subset of rows, as once, few, many or a class of expanded clone.

TRBV9	few	TRBJ2-5	TRBD2	CASSVGEREQQYF	TGTGCCAGCAGCGTAGGAGAGCGGGAGCAGCAGTACTTC
TRBV7-2	few	TRBJ1-2	TRBD1	CASSLALRDRGNYGYTF	TGTGCCAGCAGCTTAGCGCTAAGGGACAGGGGGAACTATGGCTACACCTTC
TRBV11-2	-	TRBJ1-1	-	CASSLGGFWGDTEAFF	TGTGCCAGCAGCTTAGGGGGGTTCTGGGGGGACACTGAAGCTTTCTTT
TRBV3-1	-	TRBJ2-6	-	CASSQAFGANVLTF	TGTGCCAGCAGCCAAGCTTTTGGGGCCAACGTCCTGACTTTC
TRBV29-1	-	TRBJ2-5	-	CSVDPGRGMETQYF	TGCAGCGTTGACCCCGGGCGAGGAATGGAGACCCAGTACTTC
TRBV29-1	-	TRBJ1-1	-	CSVERTTRENTDAFF	TGCAGCGTTGAAAGGACAACCCGGGAGAACACTGATGCTTTCTTT
TRBV7-2	-	TRBJ1-2	-	CASGLVGGYTF	TGTGCCAGCGGCTTAGTGGGGGGCTACACCTTC
TRBV2	few	TRBJ2-2	-	CASSERTWGSGELFF	TGTGCCAGCAGTGAGCGGACCTGGGGAAGCGGGGAGCTGTTTTTT
TRBV5-1	-	TRBJ2-7	-	CASSFGVRSSYEQYF	TGCGCCAGCAGCTTTGGCGTGCGGAGCTCCTACGAGCAGTACTTC
TRBV7-6	-	TRBJ2-4	TRBD1	CASSLRDRGRKNIHYF	TGTGCCAGCAGCCTCCGGGACAGGGGGCGGAAAAACATTCACTACTTC
TRBV28	-	TRBJ2-7	-	CASSSHGAYEQYF	TGTGCCAGCAGTTCTCACGGGGCCTACGAGCAGTACTTC
TRBV20-1	-	TRBJ2-3	-	CSAKRDHTDTQYF	TGCAGTGCGAAGAGGGACCATACAGATACGCAGTATTTT
TRBV7-9	few	TRBJ2-7	-	CASSLQESYEQYF	TGTGCCAGCAGCTTACAGGAGTCCTACGAGCAGTACTTC
TRBV12-3/TRBV12-4	once	TRBJ1-6	TRBD1	CASSSRDRGITYNSPLHF	TGTGCCAGCAGTTCCCGGGACAGGGGGATCACCTATAATTCACCCCTCCACTTT
TRBV20-1	few	TRBJ1-1	-	CSAREAGRNTEAFF	TGCAGTGCTAGAGAGGCGGGGCGCAACACTGAAGCTTTCTTT
TRBV11-2	-	TRBJ2-2	TRBD2	CASSDRLAGATGELFF	TGTGCCAGCAGCGATAGACTAGCGGGAGCCACCGGGGAGTTGTTTTTT
TRBV20-1	few	TRBJ2-3	TRBD2	CSAAKLAGDWADTQYF	TGCAGTGCGGCCAAGTTAGCGGGAGATTGGGCAGATACGCAGTATTTT
TRBV24-1	few	TRBJ2-1	TRBD1	CATSDRGQGAREQFF	TGTGCCACCAGTGATAGGGGACAGGGGGCGAGGGAGCAGTTCTTC
TRBV11-2	-	TRBJ2-3	TRBD2	CASSLYGGAGSTDTQYF	TGTGCCAGCAGCTTATACGGGGGGGCGGGTAGCACAGATACGCAGTATTTT
TRBV10-1	-	TRBJ2-1	-	CASSARTGFGNEQFF	TGCGCCAGCAGTGCCCGTACAGGATTCGGCAATGAGCAGTTCTTC
TRBV7-9	few	TRBJ2-4	-	CASSFGRGGKNIQYF	TGTGCCAGCAGCTTTGGAAGGGGGGGCAAAAACATTCAGTACTTC
TRBV20-1	few	TRBJ1-2	-	CSASSGEFLRGYTF	TGCAGTGCTAGTTCAGGGGAATTTTTGCGGGGCTACACCTTC
TRBV7-2	-	TRBJ2-1	TRBD2	CASSLARRTSGGYEQFF	TGTGCCAGCAGCTTAGCGCGACGGACTAGCGGGGGTTATGAGCAGTTCTTC
TRBV3-1	few	TRBJ2-1	-	CASSQAHLWSRTFF	TGTGCCAGCAGCCAAGCCCACCTGTGGAGTCGAACGTTCTTC
TRBV7-2	-	TRBJ2-2	-	CASSLVDFNGELFF	TGTGCCAGCAGCTTAGTGGATTTTAACGGGGAGCTGTTTTTT
TRBV10-3	many	TRBJ2-7	-	CAIRTDSYEQYF	TGTGCCATCCGGACGGACTCCTACGAGCAGTACTTC
TRBV7-9	-	TRBJ2-7	-	CASSLRLGQGPYEQYF	TGTGCCAGCAGCTTGAGATTAGGGCAGGGCCCCTACGAGCAGTACTTC
TRBV20-1	few	TRBJ1-2	-	CSARAGLRINYGYTF	TGCAGTGCTAGAGCGGGACTCCGGATTAACTATGGCTACACCTTC
TRBV14	once	TRBJ2-1	TRBD2	CASSQDRAGGPLYNEQFF	TGTGCCAGCAGCCAAGATAGAGCGGGAGGGCCTTTATACAATGAGCAGTTCTTC
TRBV4-2	-	TRBJ2-7	TRBD1	CASSRFRDRVYEQYF	TGTGCCAGCAGCCGGTTCCGGGACAGGGTCTACGAGCAGTACTTC
TRBV6-1	-	TRBJ2-6	-	CASSPTANSGANVLTF	TGTGCCAGCAGCCCGACAGCTAACTCTGGGGCCAACGTCCTGACTTTC
TRBV3-1	-	TRBJ2-1	-	CASSQEIGLSNHHYNEQFF	TGTGCCAGCAGCCAAGAGATTGGTCTTTCCAACCACCACTACAATGAGCAGTTCTTC
TRBV20-1	-	TRBJ2-3	TRBD2	CSASHSGKGTDTQYF	TGCAGTGCTAGCCATAGCGGGAAGGGGACAGATACGCAGTATTTT
TRBV3-1	few	TRBJ2-5	TRBD2	CASSLPFRGVIKETQYF	TGTGCCAGCAGCCTCCCCTTCCGGGGGGTAATAAAAGAGACCCAGTACTTC
TRBV12-3/TRBV12-4	-	TRBJ1-1	-	CASRLGHSAFF	TGTGCCAGCAGACTAGGTCACTCAGCTTTCTTT
TRBV5-8	few	TRBJ1-2	-	CASSLLRRGYTF	TGTGCCAGCAGCTTGTTAAGGAGGGGCTACACCTTC
TRBV12-3/TRBV12-4	-	TRBJ2-1	-	CASALNEQFF	TGTGCCAGCGCCCTCAATGAGCAGTTCTTC
TRBV2	few	TRBJ2-2	TRBD1	CASRPMGTGRPGELFF	TGTGCCAGCAGACCCATGGGGACAGGGAGACCCGGGGAGCTGTTTTTT
TRBV9	-	TRBJ2-1	TRBD2	CASSLRLATNSYNEQFF	TGTGCCAGCAGCCTCAGACTAGCGACCAACTCCTACAATGAGCAGTTCTTC
TRBV2	-	TRBJ2-1	-	CASMVGASSYNEQFF	TGTGCCAGCATGGTCGGGGCGAGCTCCTACAATGAGCAGTTCTTC